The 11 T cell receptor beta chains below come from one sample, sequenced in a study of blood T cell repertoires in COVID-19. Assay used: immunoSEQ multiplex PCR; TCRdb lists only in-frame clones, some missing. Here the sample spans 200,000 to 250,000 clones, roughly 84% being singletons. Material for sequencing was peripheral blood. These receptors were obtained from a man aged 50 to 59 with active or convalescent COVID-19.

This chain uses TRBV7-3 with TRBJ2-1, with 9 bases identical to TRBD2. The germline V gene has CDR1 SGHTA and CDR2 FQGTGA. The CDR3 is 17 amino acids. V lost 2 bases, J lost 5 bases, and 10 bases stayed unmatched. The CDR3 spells CASSLASRASGNNEQFF. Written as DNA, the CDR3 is TGTGCCAGCAGCTTAGCAAGTAGGGCTAGCGGGAACAATGAGCAGTTCTTC.

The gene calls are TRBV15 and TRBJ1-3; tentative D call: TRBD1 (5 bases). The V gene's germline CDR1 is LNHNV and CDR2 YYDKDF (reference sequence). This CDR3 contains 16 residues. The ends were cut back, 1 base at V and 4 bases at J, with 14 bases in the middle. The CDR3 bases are TGTGCCACCAGCAGAGGACGGGAGGGGTCCGGAAACACCATATATTTT. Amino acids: CATSRGREGSGNTIYF.

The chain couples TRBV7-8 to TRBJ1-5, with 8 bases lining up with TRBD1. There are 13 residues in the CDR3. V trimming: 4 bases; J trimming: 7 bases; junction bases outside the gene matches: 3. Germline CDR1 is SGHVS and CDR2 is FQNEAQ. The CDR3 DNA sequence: TGTGCCAGCAGCTCACAGGGGGAACAGCCCCAGCATTTT. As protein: CASSSQGEQPQHF.

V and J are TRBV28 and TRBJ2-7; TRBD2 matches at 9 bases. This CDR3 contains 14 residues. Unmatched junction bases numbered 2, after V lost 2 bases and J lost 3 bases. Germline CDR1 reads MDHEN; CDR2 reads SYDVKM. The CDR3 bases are TGTGCCAGCAGTTTAGCGGGAGGGATCTACGAGCAGTACTTC. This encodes CASSLAGGIYEQYF.

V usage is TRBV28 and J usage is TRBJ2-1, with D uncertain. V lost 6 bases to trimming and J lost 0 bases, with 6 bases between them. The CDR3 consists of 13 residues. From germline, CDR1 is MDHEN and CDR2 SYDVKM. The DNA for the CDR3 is TGTGCCAGCAGGGCTAGCTCCTACAATGAGCAGTTCTTC. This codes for CASRASSYNEQFF.

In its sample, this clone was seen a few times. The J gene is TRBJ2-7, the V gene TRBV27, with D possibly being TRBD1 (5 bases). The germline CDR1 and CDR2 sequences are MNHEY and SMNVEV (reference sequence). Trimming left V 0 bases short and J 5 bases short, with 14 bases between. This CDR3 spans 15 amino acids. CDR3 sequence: CASSLSGGRADEQYF. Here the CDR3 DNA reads TGTGCCAGCAGTTTATCGGGTGGCAGGGCTGACGAGCAGTACTTC.

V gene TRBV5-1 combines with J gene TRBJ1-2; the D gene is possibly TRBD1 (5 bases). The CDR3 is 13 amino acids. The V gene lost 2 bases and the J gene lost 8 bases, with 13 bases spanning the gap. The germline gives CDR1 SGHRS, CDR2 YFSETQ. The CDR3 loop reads CASSFESGHGYTF. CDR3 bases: TGCGCCAGCAGCTTTGAATCAGGGCACGGCTACACCTTC.

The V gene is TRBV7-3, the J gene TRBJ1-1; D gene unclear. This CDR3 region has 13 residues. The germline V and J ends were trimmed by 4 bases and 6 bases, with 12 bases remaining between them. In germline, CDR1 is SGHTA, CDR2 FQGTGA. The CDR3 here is CASSSERVSEAFF. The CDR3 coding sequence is TGTGCCAGCAGCTCTGAGAGGGTGTCTGAAGCTTTCTTT.

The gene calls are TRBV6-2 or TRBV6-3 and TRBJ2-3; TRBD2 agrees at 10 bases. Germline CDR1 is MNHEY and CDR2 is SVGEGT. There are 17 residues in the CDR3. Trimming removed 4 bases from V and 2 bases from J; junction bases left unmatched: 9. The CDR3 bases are TGTGCCAGCAGTTCCTATCTAGCGGGGGCCCTCACAGATACGCAGTATTTT. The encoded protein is CASSSYLAGALTDTQYF.

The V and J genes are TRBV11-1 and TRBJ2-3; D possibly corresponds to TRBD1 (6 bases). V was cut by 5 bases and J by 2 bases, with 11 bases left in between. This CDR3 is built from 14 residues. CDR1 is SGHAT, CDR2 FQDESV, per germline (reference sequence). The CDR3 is CASSRDRTTDTQYF. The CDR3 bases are TGTGCCAGCAGCCGTGACAGGACCACAGATACGCAGTATTTT.

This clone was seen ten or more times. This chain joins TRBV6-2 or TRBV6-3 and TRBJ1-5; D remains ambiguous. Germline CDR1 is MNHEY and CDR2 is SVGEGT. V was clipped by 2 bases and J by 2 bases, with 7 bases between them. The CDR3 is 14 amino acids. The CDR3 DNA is TGTGCCAGCAGTTACGGTAGTGGCAATCAGCCCCAGCATTTT. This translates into CASSYGSGNQPQHF.